The source of this T cell receptor (beta chain) is a study of control samples from healthy donors and cancer patients. The repertoire was sequenced with immunoSEQ multiplex PCR; TCRdb's copy has only in-frame clones and lacks some. The sample lists about 51,000 clones; almost 90% were seen once. Germline CDR1 reads LGHDT; CDR2 reads YNNKEL (reference sequence). The CDR3 consists of 15 residues. V dropped 0 bases and J dropped 5 bases, with 12 bases sitting between them. Sequencing was done on a sample of PBMCs. The rearrangement joins TRBV3-1 (or the pseudogene TRBV3-2) to TRBJ2-3; maybe TRBD1 (5 bases). This receptor was taken from a man between 50 and 59 years old with head and neck cancer. The CDR3 DNA is TGTGCCAGCAGCCAAGACGGCAGGGTCGTAGATACGCAGTATTTT. This sequence encodes CASSQDGRVVDTQYF.